This entry lists 5 T cell receptor beta chains sequenced from one sample in a study of shared clonotypes between healthy human individuals. Produced via immunoSEQ multiplex PCR; TCRdb's table is partial and in-frame only. The sample has 450,000 or so clones, roughly four fifths seen once. The specimen was PBMCs. The receptor source for this set is a woman in her 40s in good health. Some clones in this sample may be carry-over from other donors' samples.

As for this clone: Its ends do not fully match the called genes, so a read error is possible. V usage is TRBV11-2 and J usage is TRBJ1-3; TRBD1 might be the D (6 bases). Germline-derived CDR1 and CDR2 are SGHAT and FQNNGV. This CDR3 contains 13 residues. The DNA for the CDR3 is TGTGCCAGCAGCTTAGATCCGGGGGGCACCATATACTTT. It is translated as CASSLDPGGTIYF.

The CDR3 bases are TGTGCCAGCAGCCCCGGGACTAGCGGAGACTCCTACGAGCAGTACTTC. Its translation: CASSPGTSGDSYEQYF. This chain uses TRBV4-2 with TRBJ2-5; 11 bases line up with TRBD2. The end of the DNA aligns better with TRBJ2-7, so the J call may be wrong. CDR1 LGHNA and CDR2 YNFKEQ come from the germline V gene. The CDR3 runs to 16 residues.

V usage is TRBV29-1 and J usage is TRBJ2-3; D is perhaps TRBD2 (5 bases). Trimming pared 4 bases from V and 0 bases from J, leaving 11 bases between. The CDR3 length is 14 residues. Germline CDR1 reads SQVTM; CDR2 reads ANQGSEA. DNA of the CDR3: TGCAGCGTTGGGACTCTCTTTAGCACAGATACGCAGTATTTT. It codes for CSVGTLFSTDTQYF.

This clone came up many times. The chain has TRBV7-9 and TRBJ2-5; D not certain. The CDR3 runs to 12 residues. V was cut by 4 bases and J by 9 bases, with 12 bases left in between. The V gene's germline CDR1 is SEHNR and CDR2 FQNEAQ (reference sequence). The CDR3 sequence is CASSSLTWAQYF. The CDR3 DNA reads TGTGCCAGCAGCTCTCTGACCTGGGCCCAGTACTTC.

CDR3 region: CASSFAWAPGDEQFF. The CDR3 DNA sequence: TGTGCCAGCAGCTTTGCGTGGGCTCCAGGAGATGAGCAGTTCTTC. V gene TRBV11-2 combines with J gene TRBJ2-1; D gene uncertain. The CDR3 spans 15 residues. Germline CDR1 reads SGHAT; CDR2 reads FQNNGV. Trimming took 3 bases from V and 8 from J, leaving 17 bases between them.